The 12 T cell receptor beta chains reported below all come from one sample, sequenced in a study of CD8 T cells in Susac syndrome. cDNA came from roughly 0.53 to 1 ug RNA primed by random hexamers. Each CDR3 protein is one row after TCRdb ran MiXCR on the immunoSEQ multiplex PCR reads. The sample yields about 240,000 distinct CDR3 sequences, almost 97% seen once. The specimen was CD4+ T cells from PBMCs. The receptors were sampled from a human donor with Susac syndrome.

This clonotype was detected only once. The chain recombines TRBV20-1 with TRBJ1-4; the D is unclear. CDR1 and CDR2 (germline): DFQATT, SNEGSKA (reference sequence). V was cut by 0 bases and J by 8 bases, with 7 bases left in between. The length of the CDR3 is 12 residues. DNA of the CDR3: TGCAGTGCTAGAGAATTAGGGGAAAAACTGTTTTTT. This translates into CSARELGEKLFF.

The chain carries TRBV5-4 and TRBJ2-2; TRBD2 is a possible D gene (5 bases). Germline V CDR1 and CDR2: SGHNT, YYREEE (reference sequence). The V end was cut by 5 bases, the J end by 2 bases, with 16 bases between. This CDR3 is built from 16 residues. The CDR3 nucleotides read TGTGCCAGCAGTACGGGCCGGACTGTCAACACCGGGGAGCTGTTTTTT. It is translated as CASSTGRTVNTGELFF. Together with reference TRBV5-4 and TRBJ2-2, the CDR3 gives the full variable domain: ETGVTQSPTHLIKTRGQQVTLRCSSQSGHNTVSWYQQALGQGPQFIFQYYREEENGRGNFPPRFSGLQFPNYSSELNVNALELDDSALYLCASSTGRTVNTGELFFGEGSRLTVL.

CDR3: CASSRYFTGTDSGANVLTF. DNA for the CDR3: TGTGCCAGCAGCCGATACTTTACCGGGACAGACTCTGGGGCCAACGTCCTGACTTTC. V usage is TRBV3-1 and J usage is TRBJ2-6, with 7 bases aligning to TRBD1. Trimming took 4 bases from V and 0 from J; bases not matched to a gene: 12. CDR1 LGHDT and CDR2 YNNKEL come from the germline V gene (reference sequence). This CDR3 has 19 residues.

The rearrangement joins TRBV3-1 to TRBJ2-1, with D possibly TRBD2 on 5 matching bases. V was trimmed by 0 bases and J by 14 bases, leaving 14 bases between them. CDR1 is LGHDT, CDR2 YNNKEL, per germline (reference sequence). CDR3 size: 13 residues. This CDR3 reads CASSQDPGKQKFF. DNA of the CDR3: TGTGCCAGCAGCCAAGATCCGGGGAAGCAGAAGTTCTTC.

V is TRBV29-1 and J is TRBJ1-3; D unclear. Germline V gives CDR1 SQVTM, CDR2 ANQGSEA. The CDR3 has 12 amino acids. Deletions cut 5 bases from V and 4 bases from J, with 9 bases between. The CDR3 protein is CSVREMGNTIYF. The DNA of the CDR3 is TGCAGCGTTAGAGAAATGGGAAACACCATATATTTT.

The V gene is TRBV28, the J gene TRBJ1-2; 9 bases map to TRBD1. Germline V gene data show CDR1 as MDHEN and CDR2 as SYDVKM. There are 15 residues in the CDR3. The V segment lost 7 bases and the J segment 5 bases; nucleotides outside the gene matches: 11. CDR3 sequence (DNA): TGTGCCAGCACCCACGGGGAGACAGGGGGTTATGGCTACACCTTC. Amino acids: CASTHGETGGYGYTF.

V gene TRBV24-1 combines with J gene TRBJ2-5; no firm D call. CDR3 length equals 11 residues. In germline, CDR1 is KGHDR, CDR2 SFDVKD. Trimming removed 1 base from V and 4 bases from J, with 0 bases in between. As DNA, the CDR3 is TGTGCCACCAGTGATTTAGAGACCCAGTACTTC. This encodes CATSDLETQYF.

The genes are TRBV5-4 and TRBJ2-5; TRBD1 matches at 8 bases. This CDR3 contains 15 residues. The V and J ends lost 4 bases and 7 bases, in that order; junction bases with no gene match: 12. Looked up from germline, CDR1 is SGHNT and CDR2 is YYREEE (reference sequence). CDR3 DNA: TGTGCCAGCAGCCCAATCGGACAGGGCCCGGGGACCCAGTACTTC. This translates into CASSPIGQGPGTQYF.

V gene TRBV12-3 or TRBV12-4 combines with J gene TRBJ2-7; no clear D. Trimming cost V 8 bases and J 9 bases, with 17 bases left between them. The CDR3 runs 12 residues. The CDR3 loop reads CASSLLGAGQYF. The CDR3 DNA reads TGTGCCAGCTCTCTGCTGGGCGCTGGGCAGTACTTC.

This chain connects TRBV3-1 to TRBJ2-1; a weak D match, TRBD2 (6 bases). The CDR3 spans 16 residues. The V end was cut by 2 bases, the J end by 0 bases, with 11 bases between. Germline CDR1 and CDR2: LGHDT and YNNKEL (reference sequence). CDR3 in DNA: TGTGCCAGCAGCCAATTTCGGGAGCTCTCCTACAATGAGCAGTTCTTC. Amino acids: CASSQFRELSYNEQFF.

V is TRBV20-1 and J is TRBJ2-1; 8 bases match TRBD2. This CDR3 region has 13 residues. V was clipped by 1 base and J by 7 bases; unmatched bases: 3. Germline-derived CDR1 and CDR2 are DFQATT and SNEGSKA (reference sequence). CDR3 sequence (DNA): TGCAGTGCTAGAGCGGGAGGGAGGAATGAGCAGTTCTTC. The encoded protein is CSARAGGRNEQFF.

The J gene is TRBJ2-5, the V gene TRBV27; D remains unclear. The V end was cut by 3 bases, the J end by 5 bases, with 13 bases between. The CDR3 has 14 amino acids. Germline V gene data show CDR1 as MNHEY and CDR2 as SMNVEV (reference sequence). CDR3 coding DNA: TGTGCCAGCAGTTTGGAGTGGGGAACGGAGACCCAGTACTTC. The encoded protein is CASSLEWGTETQYF.